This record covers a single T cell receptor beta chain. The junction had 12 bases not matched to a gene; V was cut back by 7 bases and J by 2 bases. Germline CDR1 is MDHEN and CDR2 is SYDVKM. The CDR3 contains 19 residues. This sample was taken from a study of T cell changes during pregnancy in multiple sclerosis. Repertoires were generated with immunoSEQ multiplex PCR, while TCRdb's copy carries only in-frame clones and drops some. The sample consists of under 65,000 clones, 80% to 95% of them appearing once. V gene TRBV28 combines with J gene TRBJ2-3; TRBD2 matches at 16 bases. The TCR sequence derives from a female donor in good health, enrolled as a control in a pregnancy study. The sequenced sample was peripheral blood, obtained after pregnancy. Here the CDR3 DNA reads TGTGCCAGCACTATGGGACTAGCGGGAGGGTTCCCCCCCACAGATACGCAGTATTTT. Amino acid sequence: CASTMGLAGGFPPTDTQYF.